A selection of T cell receptor beta chains follows, all from one sample in a study of response to subunit inactivated influenza vaccine. Via MiXCR, TCRdb re-called the RT-PCR reads, giving one row per CDR3 protein. In the table there are around 530,000 distinct CDR3 sequences, 10% to 15% of which are singletons. The sample was PBMCs from blood, taken on the day of vaccination. These receptor sequences come from a man aged 50 to 60 who received an inactivated influenza vaccine. Each CDR3 is given with its conserved first and last residue. D genes are given only for firm matches. Only some rows state a clone size, as once, few, many or a class for expanded clones.

d_gene | j_gene | abundance | v_gene | CDR3nt | CDR3aa
TRBD2 | TRBJ2-1 | - | TRBV7-8 | TGTGCCAGCAGCAACCCCGGGACTAGCGGGAGTCATGAGCAGTTCTTC | CASSNPGTSGSHEQFF
- | TRBJ1-2 | many | TRBV11-2 | TGTGCCAGCAGCTTAGATCGGACCGACTATGGCTACACCTTC | CASSLDRTDYGYTF
TRBD2 | TRBJ2-1 | many | TRBV6-2/TRBV6-3 | TGTGCCAGCAGTCCAGGGGGACTAGCGGCCCCCCAGGTGGGCTCCTACAATGAGCAGTTCTTC | CASSPGGLAAPQVGSYNEQFF
- | TRBJ2-3 | - | TRBV4-1 | TGCGCCAGCAGCCTCTCTCTCGGGGTAGCAGATACGCAGTATTTT | CASSLSLGVADTQYF
TRBD1 | TRBJ1-6 | - | TRBV10-3 | TGTGCCATCAGTGAAGGGAGGGACAGGAAAGCGAATAATTCACCCCTCCACTTT | CAISEGRDRKANNSPLHF
TRBD2 | TRBJ2-1 | many | TRBV10-3 | TGTGCCATCAGTTCCGGGGGGAGCTCCTACAATGAGCAGTTCTTC | CAISSGGSSYNEQFF
TRBD1 | TRBJ1-2 | few | TRBV6-5 | TGTGCCAGCAGTTCGGGACAGGAACTGTTTAACTATGGCTACACCTTC | CASSSGQELFNYGYTF
TRBD2 | TRBJ2-7 | few | TRBV20-1 | TGCAGTGCTAGGGGACTAGAATTCTCCTACGAGCAGTACTTC | CSARGLEFSYEQYF
- | TRBJ1-6 | few | TRBV20-1 | TGCAGTGCGTCCGGGACACGAAGATCACCCCTCCACTTT | CSASGTRRSPLHF
- | TRBJ2-3 | - | TRBV28 | TGTGCCAGCAGTTCTCCGACTGACCAGGGGATTAGATGGGGGGATACGCAGTATTTT | CASSSPTDQGIRWGDTQYF
- | TRBJ2-7 | few | TRBV7-2 | TGTGCCAGCAGCTTAACCTCGTCCGGGCAGTACTTC | CASSLTSSGQYF
- | TRBJ2-3 | - | TRBV5-1 | TGCGCCAGCAGCTTCGCGCGCCAGGGAAGGTTTGTCAGCACAGATACGCAGTATTTT | CASSFARQGRFVSTDTQYF
- | TRBJ2-6 | few | TRBV27 | TGTGCCAGCAGAACCGTCCAGGGGATAAGCTCTGGGGCCAACGTCCTGACTTTC | CASRTVQGISSGANVLTF
- | TRBJ2-7 | - | TRBV7-2 | TGTGCCAGCAGCTTAGCGATAGGCACCTACGAGCAGTACTTC | CASSLAIGTYEQYF
TRBD2 | TRBJ2-1 | - | TRBV15 | TGTGCCACCACCAGAATAGCGGGAGGCCCTATATATGAGCAGTTCTTC | CATTRIAGGPIYEQFF
- | TRBJ2-1 | few | TRBV5-6 | TGTGCCAGCAGCCTGAACAGGGTTCGCCCCTACAATGAGCAGTTCTTC | CASSLNRVRPYNEQFF
- | TRBJ2-3 | few | TRBV20-1 | TGCAGTGCTACAGGGATAAGCCCAGATACGCAGTATTTT | CSATGISPDTQYF
- | TRBJ1-1 | many | TRBV7-9 | TGTGCCAGCAGCACGAGGACAGTGAACACTGAAGCTTTCTTT | CASSTRTVNTEAFF
- | TRBJ2-3 | - | TRBV5-1 | TGCGCCAGCAGCTTGGATCAGGGACTGCGTACGCAGTATTTT | CASSLDQGLRTQYF
TRBD1 | TRBJ1-6 | - | TRBV5-1 | TGCGCCAGCAATGCTGAAGCCCGACAGGGTAATTCACCCCTCCACTTT | CASNAEARQGNSPLHF
- | TRBJ1-4 | many | TRBV5-1 | TGCGCCAGCAGCCCGGGACTGTCTAATGAAAAACTGTTTTTT | CASSPGLSNEKLFF
- | TRBJ2-1 | - | TRBV29-1 | TGCAGCGTCTCCCCCAATTCGAAGCAGTTCTTC | CSVSPNSKQFF
- | TRBJ2-3 | - | TRBV6-5 | TGTGCCAGCAGTTACCTAGCTTCCACACCGTTAGGTACGCAGTATTTT | CASSYLASTPLGTQYF
TRBD2 | TRBJ2-7 | - | TRBV2 | TGTGCCAGCAGTGAAGCGCGGTTCTACGACGGGGGGGCCTTTTCCTACGAGCAGTACTTC | CASSEARFYDGGAFSYEQYF
- | TRBJ2-5 | few | TRBV15 | TGTGCCACCAGCAGAGATGGGGCAAAAGAGACCCAGTACTTC | CATSRDGAKETQYF
- | TRBJ1-5 | few | TRBV6-1 | TGTGCCAGCAGTGAACGGCAGGGACAGCATTTT | CASSERQGQHF
- | TRBJ2-7 | - | TRBV21-1 | TGTGCCAGCAGCAAAGCGGGACTAGCGGGAGAAACGGACTACGAGCAGTACTTC | CASSKAGLAGETDYEQYF
TRBD1 | TRBJ1-5 | few | TRBV5-1 | TGCGCCAGCAGCTTGGTGGGGACAGGGGCCAATCAGCCCCAGCATTTT | CASSLVGTGANQPQHF
TRBD2 | TRBJ2-3 | few | TRBV7-8 | TGTGCCAGCAGCTTGGACCTGGGACTAGCTGACACAGATACGCAGTATTTT | CASSLDLGLADTDTQYF
- | TRBJ2-5 | - | TRBV4-2 | TGTGCCAGCAGCCAAGATTCGGGGGCGGAGACCCAGTACTTC | CASSQDSGAETQYF
- | TRBJ1-5 | few | TRBV12-3/TRBV12-4 | TGTGCCAGCAGTTTATACGGGCTCAATCAGCCCCAGCATTTT | CASSLYGLNQPQHF
- | TRBJ2-3 | many | TRBV12-3/TRBV12-4 | TGTGCCAGCAGCCCAGGGACCATTTCAGATACGCAGTATTTT | CASSPGTISDTQYF
TRBD1 | TRBJ1-1 | - | TRBV5-1 | TGCGCCAGCAGCGAAAAGAGACAGGGGACGGTCTCTGAAGCTTTCTTT | CASSEKRQGTVSEAFF
TRBD2 | TRBJ2-7 | few | TRBV13 | TGTGCCAGCAGCTTAGAAGGGCCGGGGGGGTACTCCTACGAGCAGTACTTC | CASSLEGPGGYSYEQYF
- | TRBJ1-1 | - | TRBV12-3/TRBV12-4 | TGTGCCAGCAGCACAGACATACCCCCTGGGGCTTTCTTT | CASSTDIPPGAFF
- | TRBJ2-6 | few | TRBV6-2/TRBV6-3 | TGTGCCAGCAGTACCGTCTCTGGGGCCAACGTCCTGACTTTC | CASSTVSGANVLTF
- | TRBJ2-6 | - | TRBV7-2 | TGTGCCAGCAGCTTAGCCAGGGGCGCGGCGGGGCTTTTGACTTTC | CASSLARGAAGLLTF
- | TRBJ2-1 | - | TRBV9 | TGTGCCAGCAGCGCCGGGACATCCTACACTGAGCAGTTCTTC | CASSAGTSYTEQFF
TRBD1 | TRBJ1-6 | many | TRBV6-1 | TGTGCCAGCAGAAGACCGGGACAGCCTCATAATTCACCCCTCCACTTT | CASRRPGQPHNSPLHF
- | TRBJ2-5 | few | TRBV5-1 | TGCGCCAGCAGCTTAGGGAGTAGCAGAGAGACCCAGTACTTC | CASSLGSSRETQYF
TRBD1 | TRBJ2-1 | many | TRBV5-1 | TGCGCCAGCAGCTTGGGACAGGGTGGCGATGAGCAGTTCTTC | CASSLGQGGDEQFF